A single TCR beta chain is shown here with its context. In germline, CDR1 is MDHEN, CDR2 SYDVKM. Trimming removed 2 bases from V and 3 bases from J; junction bases left unmatched: 3. The length of the CDR3 is 14 residues. The data stem from a study of human T cells and chemical hapten exposure. Study information: Patients' scalps got diphenylcyclopropenone weekly throughout the roughly 23-week study.

TCRdb re-called the RACE reads with MiXCR, one entry per CDR3 protein. Counted here are approximately 60,000 distinct CDR3 sequences, over 9% occurring once; the ten biggest clones make up roughly 8.8%. Time point: pre-sensitization, week 0. Treatment of the sample: therapeutic diphenylcyclopropenone sensitization with weekly scalp DPC. At patch-test visits, sampling came before the patch test. Patients had alopecia, were aged 18 to 70, and were not pregnant. The sequence was obtained from a man aged 40-50 years with alopecia areata. Some clones in this sample may be carry-over from other donors' samples. The specimen comprised whole blood, sampled in connection with sensitization to the hapten diphenylcyclopropenone (DPC). The chain couples TRBV28 to TRBJ2-7; 8 bases agree with TRBD2. The CDR3 DNA reads TGTGCCAGCAGTTTACACGGGAGGGACTACGAGCAGTACTTC. Protein product: CASSLHGRDYEQYF.